One and the same sample provided the 7 T cell receptor beta chains below, sequenced in a study of shared T cell receptors in the human thymus. Sequencing was performed with immunoSEQ multiplex PCR; in TCRdb, only in-frame clones are kept and a portion is missing. The sample records under 850,000 clones, approximately 87% being singletons. The same data also went into a second study, on human thymus T cells.

Sequenced input: thymocytes. These receptors all come from a boy under two years old with a congenital heart defect.

V and J are TRBV10-2 and TRBJ1-5; 8 nucleotides match TRBD1. This CDR3 has 13 residues. The J segment lost 10 bases and the V segment lost 7 bases, leaving 9 bases of the junction unmatched. The germline gives CDR1 WSHSY, CDR2 SAAADI. CDR3 DNA sequence: TGCGCCAGCACGGGACAGGCGGCCGAACCCCAGCATTTT. The encoded protein is CASTGQAAEPQHF.

This chain uses TRBV28 with TRBJ2-1; no definite D call. The V gene lost 3 bases and the J gene lost 6 bases, with 15 bases spanning the gap. Germline-derived CDR1 and CDR2 are MDHEN and SYDVKM. The CDR3 sequence is 15 residues long. This CDR3 is CASSLASRSVNEQFF. CDR3 sequence (DNA): TGTGCCAGCAGTTTGGCTTCCCGTTCCGTCAATGAGCAGTTCTTC.

The chain employs TRBV10-2 and TRBJ2-1, with TRBD2 matching over 7 bases. Unmatched junction bases numbered 6, after V lost 0 bases and J lost 4 bases. This CDR3 comprises 16 residues. Germline CDR1 reads WSHSY; CDR2 reads SAAADI. CDR3 region: CASSESETSRYNEQFF. In nucleotides, the CDR3 is TGCGCCAGCAGTGAGTCCGAGACTAGCAGATACAATGAGCAGTTCTTC.

The chain joins TRBV4-3 to TRBJ2-3; D unclear. Germline V CDR1 and CDR2: LGHNA, YSLEER. This CDR3 contains 13 residues. V was shortened by 1 base and J by 5 bases, with 7 bases between the two germline ends. The CDR3 nucleotides read TGCGCCAGCAGCCAAGTCATCGGAGATACGCAGTATTTT. Translated: CASSQVIGDTQYF.

The rearrangement joins TRBV11-2 to TRBJ1-2; 8 nucleotides match TRBD1. J lost 6 bases, V lost 4 bases, and 10 bases had no gene match. The CDR3 covers 15 residues. Germline V gene data show CDR1 as SGHAT and CDR2 as FQNNGV. The CDR3 loop is CASSSAQGARNGYTF. For the CDR3, the DNA is TGTGCCAGCAGCTCCGCCCAGGGGGCACGGAATGGCTACACCTTC.

V gene TRBV9 combines with J gene TRBJ2-7; TRBD1 might be the D (5 bases). The V gene's germline CDR1 is SGDLS and CDR2 YYNGEE. V gave up 3 bases and J gave up 12 bases, with 16 bases separating them. The CDR3 has 12 amino acids. CDR3 region: CASSGPLGALYF. The CDR3 DNA reads TGTGCCAGCAGCGGCCCCCTAGGGGCTCTGTACTTC.

This clone has more than one count but fewer than ten. The CDR3 bases are TGTGCCATCAGCGGTAGCGGGAGGGCCTACGAGCAGTACTTC. Its protein is CAISGSGRAYEQYF. V and J are TRBV10-3 and TRBJ2-7; 11 bases line up with TRBD2. V was pared by 6 bases and J by 2 bases, with 3 bases of the junction left unmatched. The CDR3 runs 14 residues. Germline values: CDR1 ENHRY, CDR2 SYGVKD.